Listed below are T cell receptor beta chains from one sample, sequenced in a study of blood T cell repertoires in COVID-19. Profiling relied on immunoSEQ multiplex PCR, and the TCRdb table lists in-frame clones only, not all of them. Counted here are roughly 190,000 clones, around four fifths occurring once; the ten biggest clones make up roughly a fifth. Source material: peripheral blood. The receptors were gathered from a human donor in a cohort sampled during active COVID-19. Both conserved end residues are part of each CDR3. The order of the fields is V gene, clone size, J gene, D gene, CDR3 DNA, CDR3 protein. The D gene is left open where the match is weak. Rows may omit the clone size; those that give it use once, few, many or a size class.

V: TRBV15; size: .; J: TRBJ2-1; D: .; DNA: TGTGCCACCAGCAGAGAGGACTATTCTCATGAGCAGTTCTTC; CDR3: CATSREDYSHEQFF
V: TRBV18; size: .; J: TRBJ1-1; D: TRBD1; DNA: TGTGCCAGCTCACCGACAGGGGGCTGGATCACTGAAGCTTTCTTT; CDR3: CASSPTGGWITEAFF
V: TRBV3-1/TRBV3-2; size: .; J: TRBJ2-2; D: .; DNA: TGTGCCAGCAGCCAAGAGTTCGGGAGCACCGGGGAGCTGTTTTTT; CDR3: CASSQEFGSTGELFF
V: TRBV2; size: once; J: TRBJ2-1; D: .; DNA: TGTGCCAGCGGTTCGGTAGAGGGCACTGAGCAGTTCTTC; CDR3: CASGSVEGTEQFF
V: TRBV2; size: .; J: TRBJ1-1; D: .; DNA: TGTGCCAGCAGCGAAAACAGGGATGTCAGAGCTTTCTTT; CDR3: CASSENRDVRAFF
V: TRBV2; size: .; J: TRBJ2-1; D: TRBD1; DNA: TGTGCCAGCAGTGGACAGGGTTTCGGTGAGCAGTTCTTC; CDR3: CASSGQGFGEQFF
V: TRBV9; size: .; J: TRBJ2-2; D: .; DNA: TGTGCCAGCAGCTCCAGACTAGTTTCCACCGGGGAGCTGTTTTTT; CDR3: CASSSRLVSTGELFF
V: TRBV7-3; size: .; J: TRBJ2-3; D: TRBD2; DNA: TGTGCCAGCAGCTTAACCCTAGCGGGGGCCGGCACAGATACGCAGTATTTT; CDR3: CASSLTLAGAGTDTQYF
V: TRBV4-2; size: .; J: TRBJ2-5; D: .; DNA: TGTGCCAGCAGCCAAGATTACATTGGTTTTGAGACCCAGTACTTC; CDR3: CASSQDYIGFETQYF
V: TRBV24-1; size: .; J: TRBJ1-3; D: .; DNA: TGTGCCACCAGTGACAGCTCTGGAAACACCATATATTTT; CDR3: CATSDSSGNTIYF
V: TRBV9; size: .; J: TRBJ1-1; D: .; DNA: TGTGCCAGCAGCGTAGTGGGACAACCGAACACTGAAGCTTTCTTT; CDR3: CASSVVGQPNTEAFF
V: TRBV6-5; size: .; J: TRBJ1-2; D: TRBD1; DNA: TGTGCCAGCAGACTGGAGGGGGCGGGAGGCTACACCTTC; CDR3: CASRLEGAGGYTF
V: TRBV6-1; size: .; J: TRBJ1-1; D: .; DNA: TGTGCCAGCAGTGAGAGACAGAAAGCTTTCTTT; CDR3: CASSERQKAFF
V: TRBV19; size: .; J: TRBJ1-1; D: .; DNA: TGTGCCAGTAGACTTACAGGGCTCGAATCCGGTTTCTTT; CDR3: CASRLTGLESGFF
V: TRBV6-1; size: .; J: TRBJ1-5; D: TRBD1; DNA: TGTGCCAGCAGTGAAGCGACAGGGGGTCATCAGCCCCAGCATTTT; CDR3: CASSEATGGHQPQHF
V: TRBV7-2; size: .; J: TRBJ2-1; D: TRBD1; DNA: TGTGCCAGCAGCTTAGTAGGGGACAGGGGATCTAGGCCCAAGTTCTTC; CDR3: CASSLVGDRGSRPKFF
V: TRBV6-1; size: .; J: TRBJ1-5; D: TRBD1; DNA: TGTGCCAGCAGTGATTGGGTGACAGGGGTGGGTCAGCCCCAGCATTTT; CDR3: CASSDWVTGVGQPQHF
V: TRBV6-6; size: few; J: TRBJ1-1; D: .; DNA: TGTGCCAGCAGTTTATTTAAGGGGATTGAAGCTTTCTTT; CDR3: CASSLFKGIEAFF
V: TRBV11-2; size: .; J: TRBJ2-5; D: TRBD1; DNA: TGTGCCAGCAGCTGGACAGGGCTGGAGACCCAGTACTTC; CDR3: CASSWTGLETQYF
V: TRBV7-9; size: .; J: TRBJ1-2; D: .; DNA: TGTGCCAGCAGCTTTGGGGCAGATAACGGCTACACCTTC; CDR3: CASSFGADNGYTF
V: TRBV3-1/TRBV3-2; size: .; J: TRBJ1-2; D: TRBD1; DNA: TGTGCCAGCAGATTGGACAGGGGTGGCGGCTACACCTTC; CDR3: CASRLDRGGGYTF
V: TRBV3-1/TRBV3-2; size: .; J: TRBJ1-2; D: .; DNA: TGTGCCAGCAGCCGCGGGGCAGGGACCCAGGGCTACACCTTC; CDR3: CASSRGAGTQGYTF
V: TRBV5-6; size: .; J: TRBJ2-2; D: .; DNA: TGTGCCAGCAGCTTGGGAGCGAACACCGGGGAGCTGTTTTTT; CDR3: CASSLGANTGELFF
V: TRBV12-3/TRBV12-4; size: .; J: TRBJ1-2; D: .; DNA: TGTGCCAGCAGTTCAGTCTCGTATGGCTACACCTTC; CDR3: CASSSVSYGYTF
V: TRBV3-1/TRBV3-2; size: .; J: TRBJ1-2; D: TRBD1; DNA: TGTGCCAGCAGCCCAGGACAGGGTAACTACACCTTC; CDR3: CASSPGQGNYTF
V: TRBV5-1; size: .; J: TRBJ2-2; D: .; DNA: TGCGCCAGCAGCTTGGTTTTGGGGGCCGCCGGGGAGCTGTTTTTT; CDR3: CASSLVLGAAGELFF
V: TRBV19; size: .; J: TRBJ2-5; D: TRBD2; DNA: TGTGCCAGTAGTGCCGGAGCGGGGGGTCCCGAGACCCAGTACTTC; CDR3: CASSAGAGGPETQYF
V: TRBV3-1/TRBV3-2; size: .; J: TRBJ1-4; D: .; DNA: TGTGCCAGCAGCCCCAGGGGAGGGTTTAATGAAAAACTGTTTTTT; CDR3: CASSPRGGFNEKLFF
V: TRBV4-1; size: .; J: TRBJ2-1; D: TRBD2; DNA: TGCGCCAGCAGCCAAGACGGCGGGAGCTTCAATGAGCAGTTCTTC; CDR3: CASSQDGGSFNEQFF
V: TRBV19; size: .; J: TRBJ1-3; D: TRBD1; DNA: TGTGCCAGCTCGACAGGGTTGGGCATTGTAACCTCTGGAAACACCATATATTTT; CDR3: CASSTGLGIVTSGNTIYF
V: TRBV30; size: .; J: TRBJ1-2; D: TRBD1; DNA: TGTGCCTGGAGGGACAGGGGACCCGTTGGAGGCTACACCTTC; CDR3: CAWRDRGPVGGYTF
V: TRBV10-3; size: .; J: TRBJ2-1; D: .; DNA: TGTGCCATCAGTGAGTCGTTAGCCCATGAGCAGTTCTTC; CDR3: CAISESLAHEQFF
V: TRBV27; size: .; J: TRBJ2-3; D: .; DNA: TGTGCCAGCCGTCGGGAGAGCGCAGATACGCAGTATTTT; CDR3: CASRRESADTQYF
V: TRBV6-2/TRBV6-3; size: once; J: TRBJ2-1; D: TRBD1; DNA: TGTGCCAGCAGTCGGGACAGACTCTACAATGAGCAGTTCTTC; CDR3: CASSRDRLYNEQFF
V: TRBV5-8; size: .; J: TRBJ2-3; D: .; DNA: TGTGCCAGCAGCTTGGGATGGACAGGCACAGATACGCAGTATTTT; CDR3: CASSLGWTGTDTQYF
V: TRBV5-1; size: .; J: TRBJ2-4; D: TRBD1; DNA: TGCGCCAGCAGCTATGGGGGACAGGGCCAAGCCAAAAACATTCAGTACTTC; CDR3: CASSYGGQGQAKNIQYF
V: TRBV2; size: .; J: TRBJ1-6; D: .; DNA: TGTGCCAGCAGTGGGGGGCTAAGCTCCTATAATTCACCCCTCCACTTT; CDR3: CASSGGLSSYNSPLHF
V: TRBV28; size: .; J: TRBJ2-1; D: .; DNA: TGTGCCAGCAGTTCCTACACGGACAGACACAATGAGCAGTTCTTC; CDR3: CASSSYTDRHNEQFF
V: TRBV2; size: .; J: TRBJ1-1; D: .; DNA: TGTGCCAGCGGAAAAGGACAGTTGAACACTGAAGCTTTCTTT; CDR3: CASGKGQLNTEAFF
V: TRBV7-8; size: few; J: TRBJ2-7; D: TRBD1; DNA: TGTGCCAGCAGCCTGGGACAGGGCGGCTACGAGCAGTACTTC; CDR3: CASSLGQGGYEQYF
V: TRBV11-3; size: .; J: TRBJ2-3; D: .; DNA: TGTGCCAGCAGCTTAGGTGGGGGGGCGGATACGCAGTATTTT; CDR3: CASSLGGGADTQYF
V: TRBV14; size: .; J: TRBJ2-2; D: .; DNA: TGTGCCAGCAGCTCGTTTCGCGGGGGGGAGCTGTTTTTT; CDR3: CASSSFRGGELFF
V: TRBV6-5; size: .; J: TRBJ1-5; D: .; DNA: TGTGCCAGCAGGGGGCCCAATCAGCCCCAGCATTTT; CDR3: CASRGPNQPQHF
V: TRBV4-2; size: .; J: TRBJ1-2; D: TRBD1; DNA: TGTGCCAGCAGCCAAGTTGGGGACAGAAACTATGGCTACACCTTC; CDR3: CASSQVGDRNYGYTF
V: TRBV18; size: .; J: TRBJ2-1; D: .; DNA: TGTGCCAGCTCACCACCGGGGGCAGGGACCAATGAGCAGTTCTTC; CDR3: CASSPPGAGTNEQFF
V: TRBV11-2; size: .; J: TRBJ1-1; D: .; DNA: TGTGCCAGCAGCTTAGATTTTGGCAGGGGTATAGTTGAAGCTTTCTTT; CDR3: CASSLDFGRGIVEAFF
V: TRBV12-3/TRBV12-4; size: .; J: TRBJ2-5; D: .; DNA: TGTGCCAGCATAGGAGCGACGGAGACCCAGTACTTC; CDR3: CASIGATETQYF
V: TRBV4-1; size: .; J: TRBJ1-1; D: TRBD1; DNA: TGCGCCAGCAGCCCCAGCTCGGACAGGGGGGGGACTGAAGCTTTCTTT; CDR3: CASSPSSDRGGTEAFF
V: TRBV20-1; size: .; J: TRBJ2-3; D: .; DNA: TGCAGTGCCAAGCATAATACGCAGTATTTT; CDR3: CSAKHNTQYF
V: TRBV6-5; size: .; J: TRBJ1-2; D: .; DNA: TGTGCCAGCAGTTACTCGAATTCCGTCCCCTATCTAGGCTACACCTTC; CDR3: CASSYSNSVPYLGYTF
V: TRBV7-9; size: .; J: TRBJ2-1; D: TRBD2; DNA: TGTGCCAGCAGCTTAACGACTAGCGGGAGGAATGAGCAGTTCTTC; CDR3: CASSLTTSGRNEQFF
V: TRBV6-2/TRBV6-3; size: .; J: TRBJ2-7; D: TRBD2; DNA: TGTGCCAGCAGTTCCCTGAATAGCGGGCCGCCCTACGAGCAGTACTTC; CDR3: CASSSLNSGPPYEQYF
V: TRBV24-1; size: .; J: TRBJ2-1; D: TRBD1; DNA: TGTGCCACCAGTGATTTTGGGACAGGGGGACACTACAATGAGCAGTTCTTC; CDR3: CATSDFGTGGHYNEQFF